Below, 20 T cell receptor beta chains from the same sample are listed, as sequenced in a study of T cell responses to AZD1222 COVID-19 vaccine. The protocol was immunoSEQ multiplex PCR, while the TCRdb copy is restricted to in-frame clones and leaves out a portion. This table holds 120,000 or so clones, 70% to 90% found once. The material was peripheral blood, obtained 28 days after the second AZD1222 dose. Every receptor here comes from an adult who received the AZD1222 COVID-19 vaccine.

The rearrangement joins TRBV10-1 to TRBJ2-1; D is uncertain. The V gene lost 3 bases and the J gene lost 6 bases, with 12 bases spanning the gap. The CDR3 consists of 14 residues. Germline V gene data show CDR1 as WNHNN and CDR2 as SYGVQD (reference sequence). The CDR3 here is CASSDQAQSNEQFF. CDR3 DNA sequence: TGCGCCAGCAGTGATCAGGCCCAGAGCAATGAGCAGTTCTTC.

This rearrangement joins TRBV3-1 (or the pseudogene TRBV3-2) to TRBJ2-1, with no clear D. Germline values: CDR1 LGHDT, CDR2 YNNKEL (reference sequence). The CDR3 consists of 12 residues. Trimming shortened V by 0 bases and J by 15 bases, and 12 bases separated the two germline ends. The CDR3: CASSQEALGLFF. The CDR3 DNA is TGTGCCAGCAGCCAAGAGGCCCTGGGGTTGTTCTTC.

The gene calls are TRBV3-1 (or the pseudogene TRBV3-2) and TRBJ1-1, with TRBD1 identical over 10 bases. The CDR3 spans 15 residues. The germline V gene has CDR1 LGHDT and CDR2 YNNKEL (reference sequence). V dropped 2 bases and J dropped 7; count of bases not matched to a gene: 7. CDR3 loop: CASSQPDRGPVEAFF. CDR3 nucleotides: TGTGCCAGCAGCCAACCCGACAGGGGGCCGGTTGAAGCTTTCTTT.

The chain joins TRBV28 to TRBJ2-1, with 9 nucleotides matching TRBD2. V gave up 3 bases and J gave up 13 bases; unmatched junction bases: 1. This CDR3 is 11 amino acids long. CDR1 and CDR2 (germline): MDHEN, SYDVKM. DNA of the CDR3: TGTGCCAGCAGTTTGGGACTAGCTCAGTTCTTC. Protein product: CASSLGLAQFF.

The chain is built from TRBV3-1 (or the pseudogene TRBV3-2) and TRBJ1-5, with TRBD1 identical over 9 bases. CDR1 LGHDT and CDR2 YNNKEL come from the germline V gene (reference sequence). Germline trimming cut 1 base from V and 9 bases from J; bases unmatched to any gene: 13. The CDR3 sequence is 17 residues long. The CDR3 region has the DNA TGTGCCAGCAGCCAAGGGAGGGGGGGACAGGGAGGATCGCCCCAGCATTTT. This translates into CASSQGRGGQGGSPQHF.

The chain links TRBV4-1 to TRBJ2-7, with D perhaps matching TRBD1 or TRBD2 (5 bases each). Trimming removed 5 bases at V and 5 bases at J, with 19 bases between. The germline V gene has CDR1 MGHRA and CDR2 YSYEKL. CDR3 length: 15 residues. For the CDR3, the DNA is TGCGCCAGCAGCTCCCTGGGGGTAATCGTGGACGAGCAGTACTTC. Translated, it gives CASSSLGVIVDEQYF.

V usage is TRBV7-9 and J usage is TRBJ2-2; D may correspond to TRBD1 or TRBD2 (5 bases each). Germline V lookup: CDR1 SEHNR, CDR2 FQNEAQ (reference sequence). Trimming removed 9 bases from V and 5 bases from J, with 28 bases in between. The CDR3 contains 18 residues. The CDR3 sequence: CASDPTTGAGPGTGELFF. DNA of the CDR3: TGTGCCAGTGACCCAACCACCGGGGCCGGGCCGGGGACCGGGGAGCTGTTTTTT.

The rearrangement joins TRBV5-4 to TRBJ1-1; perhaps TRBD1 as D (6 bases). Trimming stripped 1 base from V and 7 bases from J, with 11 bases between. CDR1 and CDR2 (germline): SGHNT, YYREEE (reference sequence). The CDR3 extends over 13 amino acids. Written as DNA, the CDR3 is TGTGCCAGCAGCTTGAGGTTACAGGGTGAAGCTTTCTTT. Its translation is CASSLRLQGEAFF.

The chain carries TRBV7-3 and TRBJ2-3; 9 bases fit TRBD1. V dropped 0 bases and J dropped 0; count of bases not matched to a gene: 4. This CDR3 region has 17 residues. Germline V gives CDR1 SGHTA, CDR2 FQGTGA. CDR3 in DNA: TGTGCCAGCAGCTTAACGGGGACAGGGTTGAGCACAGATACGCAGTATTTT. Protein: CASSLTGTGLSTDTQYF.

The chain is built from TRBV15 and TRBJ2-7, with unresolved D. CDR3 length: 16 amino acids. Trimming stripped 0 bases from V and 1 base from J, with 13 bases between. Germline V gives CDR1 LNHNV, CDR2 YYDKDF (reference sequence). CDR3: CATSREVNSLSYEQYF. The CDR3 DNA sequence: TGTGCCACCAGCAGAGAGGTTAACAGCTTGTCCTACGAGCAGTACTTC.

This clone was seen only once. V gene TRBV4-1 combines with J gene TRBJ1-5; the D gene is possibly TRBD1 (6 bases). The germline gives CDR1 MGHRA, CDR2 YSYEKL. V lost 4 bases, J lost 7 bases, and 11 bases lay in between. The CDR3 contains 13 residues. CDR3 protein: CASSLVGGQPQHF. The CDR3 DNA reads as TGCGCCAGCAGCCTCGTAGGGGGACAGCCCCAGCATTTT.

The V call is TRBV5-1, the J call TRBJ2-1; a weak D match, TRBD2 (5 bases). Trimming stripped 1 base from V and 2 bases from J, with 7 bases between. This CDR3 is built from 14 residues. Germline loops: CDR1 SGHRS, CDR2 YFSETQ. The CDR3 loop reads CASSLPGTYNEQFF. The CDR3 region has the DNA TGCGCCAGCAGCTTGCCCGGGACCTACAATGAGCAGTTCTTC.

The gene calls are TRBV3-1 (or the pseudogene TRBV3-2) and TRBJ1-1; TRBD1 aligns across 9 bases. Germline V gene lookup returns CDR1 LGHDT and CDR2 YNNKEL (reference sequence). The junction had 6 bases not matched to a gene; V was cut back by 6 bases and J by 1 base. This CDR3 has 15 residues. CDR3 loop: CASSLPGQGNTEAFF. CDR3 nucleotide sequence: TGTGCCAGCAGTTTACCGGGACAGGGGAACACTGAAGCTTTCTTT.

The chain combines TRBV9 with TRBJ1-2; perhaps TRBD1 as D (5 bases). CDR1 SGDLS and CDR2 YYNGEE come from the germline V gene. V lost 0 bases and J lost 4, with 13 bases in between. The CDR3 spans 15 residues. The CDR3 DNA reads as TGTGCCAGCAGCGTAGCCGGGGGATCAGGCTATGGCTACACCTTC. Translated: CASSVAGGSGYGYTF.

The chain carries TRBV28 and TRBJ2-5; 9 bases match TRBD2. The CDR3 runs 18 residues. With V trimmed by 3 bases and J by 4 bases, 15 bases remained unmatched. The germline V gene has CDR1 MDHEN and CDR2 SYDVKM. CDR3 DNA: TGTGCCAGCAGTTTCCGGACATTTAGGGCGGGAGGGGGAGAGACCCAGTACTTC. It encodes CASSFRTFRAGGGETQYF.

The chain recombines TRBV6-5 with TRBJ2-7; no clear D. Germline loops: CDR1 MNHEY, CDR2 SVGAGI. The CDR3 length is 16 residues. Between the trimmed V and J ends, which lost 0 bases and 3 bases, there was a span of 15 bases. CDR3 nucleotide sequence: TGTGCCAGCAGTTACTCGATAGCTGGATCCGGCTACGAGCAGTACTTC. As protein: CASSYSIAGSGYEQYF.

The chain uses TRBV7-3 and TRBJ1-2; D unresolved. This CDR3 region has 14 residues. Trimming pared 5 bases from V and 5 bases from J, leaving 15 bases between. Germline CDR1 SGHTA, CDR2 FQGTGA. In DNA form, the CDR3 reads TGTGCCAGCAGCCCTGCCCTAGACGGGTATGGCTACACCTTC. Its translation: CASSPALDGYGYTF.

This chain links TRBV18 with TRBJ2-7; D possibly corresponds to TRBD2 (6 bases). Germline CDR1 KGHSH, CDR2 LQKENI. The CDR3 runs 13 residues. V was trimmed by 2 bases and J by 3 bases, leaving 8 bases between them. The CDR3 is CASSPGTFYEQYF. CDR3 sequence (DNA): TGTGCCAGCTCACCAGGGACTTTCTACGAGCAGTACTTC.

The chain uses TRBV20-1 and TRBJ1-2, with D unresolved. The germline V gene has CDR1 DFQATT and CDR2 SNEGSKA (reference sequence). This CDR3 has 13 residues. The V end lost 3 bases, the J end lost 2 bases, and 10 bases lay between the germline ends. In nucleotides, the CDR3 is TGCAGTGCTAGTTACGTACAGAACTATGGCTACACCTTC. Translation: CSASYVQNYGYTF.

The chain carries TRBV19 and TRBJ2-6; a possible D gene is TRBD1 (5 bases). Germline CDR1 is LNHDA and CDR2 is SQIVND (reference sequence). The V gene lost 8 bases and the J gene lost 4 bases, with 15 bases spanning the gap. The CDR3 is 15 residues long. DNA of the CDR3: TGTGCCAGTCGCCCCCCAGGGTTCGGGGCCAACGTCCTGACTTTC. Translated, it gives CASRPPGFGANVLTF. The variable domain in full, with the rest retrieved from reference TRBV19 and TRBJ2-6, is DGGITQSPKYLFRKEGQNVTLSCEQNLNHDAMYWYRQDPGQGLRLIYYSQIVNDFQKGDIAEGYSVSREKKESFPLTVTSAQKNPTAFYLCASRPPGFGANVLTFGAGSRLTVL.